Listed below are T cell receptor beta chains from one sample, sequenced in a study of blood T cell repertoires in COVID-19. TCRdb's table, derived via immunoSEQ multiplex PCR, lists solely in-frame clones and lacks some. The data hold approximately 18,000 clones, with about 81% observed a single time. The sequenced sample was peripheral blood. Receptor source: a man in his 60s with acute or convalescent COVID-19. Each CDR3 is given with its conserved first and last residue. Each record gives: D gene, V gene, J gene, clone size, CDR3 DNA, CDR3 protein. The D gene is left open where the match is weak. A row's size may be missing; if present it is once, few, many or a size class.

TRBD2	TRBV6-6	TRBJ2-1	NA	TGTGCCAGCAGCTTGACTAGCGGGTCCTACAATGAGCAGTTCTTC	CASSLTSGSYNEQFF
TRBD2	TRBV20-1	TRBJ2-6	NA	TGCAGTGCTAGTTCTGCGGGGGGCTCTGGGGCCAACGTCCTGACTTTC	CSASSAGGSGANVLTF
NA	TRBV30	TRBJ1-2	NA	TGTGCCTGGAGTGTACCCGAGGTGTATGGCTACACCTTC	CAWSVPEVYGYTF
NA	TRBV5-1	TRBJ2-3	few	TGCGCCAGCAGGCTGGGGCGGGGGCCCACAGATACGCAGTATTTT	CASRLGRGPTDTQYF
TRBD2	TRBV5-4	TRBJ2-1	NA	TGTGCCAGCGGTACGGACCAGCGGGGGACCCACAATGAGCAGTTCTTC	CASGTDQRGTHNEQFF
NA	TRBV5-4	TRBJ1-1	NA	TGTGCCAGCACCACCAGCCGGGGTGAAGCTTTCTTT	CASTTSRGEAFF
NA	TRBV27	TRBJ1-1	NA	TGTGCCAGCAGTTTGTCTCGGAGCACTGAAGCTTTCTTT	CASSLSRSTEAFF
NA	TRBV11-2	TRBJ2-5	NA	TGTGCCAGCAGCCGCGGTAACAAGGAGACCCAGTACTTC	CASSRGNKETQYF
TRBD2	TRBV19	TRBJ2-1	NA	TGTGCCAGTAGTATAGTCCCCATAGGGGAGGGGAGGAATGAGCAGTTCTTC	CASSIVPIGEGRNEQFF
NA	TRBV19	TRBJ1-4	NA	TGTGCCAGTAGTATAAGGAGGGCAACAACTAATGAAAAACTGTTTTTT	CASSIRRATTNEKLFF
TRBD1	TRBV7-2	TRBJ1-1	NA	TGTGCCAGCAGCGGACAGGCGGGCCCAGTTGAAGCTTTCTTT	CASSGQAGPVEAFF